These T cell receptor beta chains were read from a single sample in a study of response to subunit inactivated influenza vaccine. From the RT-PCR reads, TCRdb called clonotypes with MiXCR, one entry per CDR3 protein. The sample carries a few hundred thousand distinct CDR3 sequences, 10% to 15% recorded once. The sequencing here drew on non-naive T cells sorted from PBMCs, taken around 14 days before vaccination. Receptor source: a man aged 50-60 years who received an inactivated influenza vaccine. Each CDR3 is given with its conserved first and last residue.

TRBV5-1	TRBJ2-7	CASSLAPNRGRTADYYEQYF
TRBV12-3/TRBV12-4	TRBJ1-4	CASSLALGRTNEKLFF
TRBV29-1	TRBJ2-1	CSVGTGLAYNEQFF
TRBV6-1	TRBJ1-2	CASRFRGREGYTF
TRBV20-1	TRBJ2-3	CSARDTGGQSTDTQYF
TRBV3-1	TRBJ1-5	CASSPDSDQPQHF
TRBV7-2	TRBJ2-1	CASSPSLYNEQFF
TRBV11-2	TRBJ2-1	CASSQIFLLAGPYNEQFF
TRBV15	TRBJ2-5	CATSRVPQETQYF
TRBV18	TRBJ2-5	CASSPTQGLETQYF
TRBV18	TRBJ2-7	CASSPRRGDAYEQYF
TRBV7-9	TRBJ2-1	CASSLVGTSGSNEQFF
TRBV28	TRBJ2-7	CASSDSGTRYEQYF
TRBV5-1	TRBJ2-7	CASSLKGQGASEQYF
TRBV15	TRBJ2-7	CATSREKGRRNEQYF
TRBV6-1	TRBJ1-2	CASKVPGGENGYTF
TRBV27	TRBJ2-7	CASSFSGQGSYEQYF
TRBV6-2/TRBV6-3	TRBJ2-2	CASSPNEITGELFF
TRBV15	TRBJ2-3	CATSGRDSGRGTDTQYF
TRBV11-1	TRBJ1-3	CASSLVRSWLRSGNTIYF
TRBV18	TRBJ2-5	CASSPIQGSYQETQYF
TRBV5-1	TRBJ2-5	CASSRGAGQGETQYF
TRBV12-3/TRBV12-4	TRBJ1-2	CASSEIQSYGYTF
TRBV4-3	TRBJ2-5	CASSQGSRSGETQYF
TRBV3-1	TRBJ2-7	CASSQGTLRASYEQYF
TRBV5-1	TRBJ2-7	CASSLGQGLTYEQYF
TRBV14	TRBJ2-5	CASSQDGGGETQYF
TRBV29-1	TRBJ2-1	CSVLRRASGRVNEQFF
TRBV11-2	TRBJ2-3	CASSPTGVRTQYF
TRBV28	TRBJ2-6	CASIGTGVLGANVLTF
TRBV9	TRBJ2-1	CASSVGGSAGAYNEQFF
TRBV5-1	TRBJ2-5	CASSFTLGTGGSETQYF
TRBV19	TRBJ1-5	CASADRGSGNQPQHF
TRBV4-3	TRBJ2-4	CASSQDTARDNQYF
TRBV20-1	TRBJ2-3	CSARDDSSTDTQYF
TRBV29-1	TRBJ2-5	CSVHLLVAGGYEQETQYF
TRBV20-1	TRBJ2-4	CSARKSLLAVIADIQYF
TRBV6-2/TRBV6-3	TRBJ2-3	CATEGPPGDTQYF
TRBV12-3/TRBV12-4	TRBJ1-2	CASGNGAGVGYTF
TRBV30	TRBJ1-2	CAWSVLTEYGYTF